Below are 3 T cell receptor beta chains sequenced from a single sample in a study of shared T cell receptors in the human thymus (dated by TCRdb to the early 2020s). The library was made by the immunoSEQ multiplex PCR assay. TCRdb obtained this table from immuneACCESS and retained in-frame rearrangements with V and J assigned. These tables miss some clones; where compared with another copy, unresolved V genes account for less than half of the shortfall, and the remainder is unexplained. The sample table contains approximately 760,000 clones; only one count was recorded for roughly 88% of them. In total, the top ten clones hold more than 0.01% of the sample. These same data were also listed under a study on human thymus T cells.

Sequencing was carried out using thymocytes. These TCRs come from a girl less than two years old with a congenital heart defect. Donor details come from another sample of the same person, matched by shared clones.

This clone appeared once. This CDR3 reads CSVEGRLGYTF. The CDR3 nucleotides read TGCAGCGTTGAGGGCAGGCTCGGCTACACCTTC. The chain has TRBV29-1 and TRBJ1-2; D uncertain. V was clipped by 3 bases and J by 8 bases, with 10 bases between them. Germline CDR1 reads SQVTM; CDR2 reads ANQGSEA. There are 11 residues in the CDR3.

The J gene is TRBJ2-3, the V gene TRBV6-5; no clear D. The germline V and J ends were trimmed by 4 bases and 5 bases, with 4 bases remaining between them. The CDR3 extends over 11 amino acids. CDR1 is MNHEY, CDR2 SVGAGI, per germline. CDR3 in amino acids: CASSSLDTQYF. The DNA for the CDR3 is TGTGCCAGCAGTTCCCTAGATACGCAGTATTTT.

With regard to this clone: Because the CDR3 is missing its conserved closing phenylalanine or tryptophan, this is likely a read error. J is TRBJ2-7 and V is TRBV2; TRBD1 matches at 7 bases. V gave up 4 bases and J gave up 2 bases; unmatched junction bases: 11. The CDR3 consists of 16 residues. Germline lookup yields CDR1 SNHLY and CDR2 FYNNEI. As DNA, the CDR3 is TGTGCCAGCAGTGCCCGACAGGGAAGGCATACCTACGAGCAGTACTCC. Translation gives CASSARQGRHTYEQYS.